A selection of T cell receptor beta chains follows, all from one sample in a study of T cell changes during pregnancy in multiple sclerosis. Repertoires were generated with immunoSEQ multiplex PCR, while TCRdb's copy carries only in-frame clones and drops some. This sample has 65,000 to 80,000 clones; about nine tenths occur once, and the top ten carry approximately 1.5%. The starting material was peripheral blood, obtained in the third trimester of pregnancy. These receptors were taken from a female donor with multiple sclerosis, enrolled in a pregnancy study. Both conserved end residues are trimmed from each CDR3. Each record gives: V gene, J gene, D gene, CDR3 protein. A D gene is named only where the DNA matches it firmly.

v_gene: TRBV2; j_gene: TRBJ2-3; d_gene: TRBD2; CDR3aa: ASSILAGRSTDTQY
v_gene: TRBV7-9; j_gene: TRBJ2-5; d_gene: NA; CDR3aa: ASSFSYVRGETQY
v_gene: TRBV6-5; j_gene: TRBJ2-3; d_gene: TRBD2; CDR3aa: ASRRTSGGTDTQY
v_gene: TRBV5-1; j_gene: TRBJ1-2; d_gene: NA; CDR3aa: ASSMDSGGYT
v_gene: TRBV19; j_gene: TRBJ2-1; d_gene: TRBD2; CDR3aa: ASGTGLANEQF
v_gene: TRBV5-5; j_gene: TRBJ1-1; d_gene: NA; CDR3aa: ASSLAATAEAF
v_gene: TRBV5-8; j_gene: TRBJ2-7; d_gene: NA; CDR3aa: ASSLGLLGLYEQY
v_gene: TRBV5-1; j_gene: TRBJ1-1; d_gene: NA; CDR3aa: ASSFTGETTEAF
v_gene: TRBV27; j_gene: TRBJ2-1; d_gene: NA; CDR3aa: ASSSSYRVDEQF
v_gene: TRBV30; j_gene: TRBJ2-7; d_gene: NA; CDR3aa: AWSRNRDSYEQY
v_gene: TRBV18; j_gene: TRBJ2-3; d_gene: TRBD1; CDR3aa: ASSSRQGASTDTQY
v_gene: TRBV14; j_gene: TRBJ1-2; d_gene: NA; CDR3aa: ASSQDFGGAVT
v_gene: TRBV5-1; j_gene: TRBJ2-3; d_gene: NA; CDR3aa: ASSLGAQGFTDTQY
v_gene: TRBV19; j_gene: TRBJ1-1; d_gene: NA; CDR3aa: ASRYGNTEAF
v_gene: TRBV5-1; j_gene: TRBJ2-5; d_gene: TRBD2; CDR3aa: ASSLGLAGVFETQY
v_gene: TRBV11-2; j_gene: TRBJ1-4; d_gene: NA; CDR3aa: ASSLSSGVGKLF
v_gene: TRBV2; j_gene: TRBJ1-2; d_gene: NA; CDR3aa: ASISDSYGYT
v_gene: TRBV7-8; j_gene: TRBJ1-1; d_gene: NA; CDR3aa: ASNVEGGLGNTEAF
v_gene: TRBV5-1; j_gene: TRBJ2-1; d_gene: NA; CDR3aa: ASSRLGGNEQF
v_gene: TRBV9; j_gene: TRBJ1-1; d_gene: NA; CDR3aa: ASSNSKVTEAF
v_gene: TRBV9; j_gene: TRBJ2-1; d_gene: TRBD2; CDR3aa: ASSFRLAGGRYNEQF
v_gene: TRBV4-1; j_gene: TRBJ2-4; d_gene: NA; CDR3aa: ASSQDGGAGNIQY
v_gene: TRBV5-4; j_gene: TRBJ2-1; d_gene: TRBD1; CDR3aa: ASSPRTGWYNEQF
v_gene: TRBV18; j_gene: TRBJ2-7; d_gene: TRBD1; CDR3aa: ASRSKGQGDYEQY
v_gene: TRBV6-5; j_gene: TRBJ1-2; d_gene: NA; CDR3aa: ASTLGGVRGYT
v_gene: TRBV5-1; j_gene: TRBJ1-1; d_gene: NA; CDR3aa: ASSLVGDTEAF
v_gene: TRBV7-2; j_gene: TRBJ2-1; d_gene: TRBD1; CDR3aa: ASSFRQGNNEQF
v_gene: TRBV4-1; j_gene: TRBJ2-7; d_gene: TRBD1; CDR3aa: ASSHPAGTGGYEQY
v_gene: TRBV4-1; j_gene: TRBJ2-1; d_gene: NA; CDR3aa: ASSQTDSYSYNEQF
v_gene: TRBV27; j_gene: TRBJ1-6; d_gene: NA; CDR3aa: ASTPGGGLMGNSPLH
v_gene: TRBV6-1; j_gene: TRBJ2-7; d_gene: NA; CDR3aa: ASSEQVTYEQY
v_gene: TRBV27; j_gene: TRBJ2-3; d_gene: TRBD1; CDR3aa: ASRRTGTDTQY
v_gene: TRBV7-3; j_gene: TRBJ2-1; d_gene: TRBD1; CDR3aa: ASSLTSVNSPKRGRNEQF
v_gene: TRBV5-6; j_gene: TRBJ1-5; d_gene: NA; CDR3aa: ASSLKGGIYSNQPQH
v_gene: TRBV11-3; j_gene: TRBJ2-3; d_gene: NA; CDR3aa: ASSPGQSTDTQY
v_gene: TRBV5-1; j_gene: TRBJ2-1; d_gene: TRBD2; CDR3aa: ASSLGGLASWNEQF
v_gene: TRBV7-2; j_gene: TRBJ2-3; d_gene: TRBD1; CDR3aa: ASSLDTGGRADTQY
v_gene: TRBV7-9; j_gene: TRBJ1-2; d_gene: NA; CDR3aa: ASSSGIASYGYT
v_gene: TRBV7-8; j_gene: TRBJ1-5; d_gene: TRBD1; CDR3aa: ASSLAGTGAFNQPQH
v_gene: TRBV14; j_gene: TRBJ2-7; d_gene: TRBD1; CDR3aa: ASSPLDRGFYEQY
v_gene: TRBV7-6; j_gene: TRBJ1-6; d_gene: TRBD1; CDR3aa: ASSLGTGFSPLH
v_gene: TRBV19; j_gene: TRBJ1-1; d_gene: NA; CDR3aa: ASYSYLNTEAF
v_gene: TRBV2; j_gene: TRBJ2-1; d_gene: TRBD2; CDR3aa: ASSEAGAGGHNEQF
v_gene: TRBV11-3; j_gene: TRBJ2-1; d_gene: NA; CDR3aa: ASSLDQGGSSSYNEQF
v_gene: TRBV4-2; j_gene: TRBJ1-4; d_gene: NA; CDR3aa: ASSLHRSGRGNEKLF